This TCR beta chain was obtained from a study of early T cells in non-severe SARS-CoV-2 infection listed by TCRdb under 2021. For the wider study: Because TCR sequencing was done on bulk RNA from unsorted whole blood, the alpha and beta chains could not be paired. The paper's findings and limits, for the study overall: VDJdb matching was skewed toward anti-spike CD8 responses, so virus-specific expansions were likely underestimated and private and CD4 specificities were missed.

A case-control design nested within a healthcare worker cohort in London, UK, was used, with weekly nasopharyngeal swab PCR tests and blood sampling performed. Healthcare workers were enrolled in the week of the UK lockdown, from 23 to 31 March 2020, and were followed every week for up to about 16 weeks. Libraries were constructed by 5' RACE. TCRdb lists the instrument as NextSeq 500. Unique molecular identifiers were attached to individual cDNA molecules in the TCR library protocol so that sequencing error and PCR bias could be corrected. Both TCR alpha and beta chains were sequenced, and tight co-correlation was observed between alpha and beta sequence abundances in each sample. As for how the authors treated the data: V gene, J gene and CDR3 annotation of TCR sequences was performed with Decombinator V4. TCRs were defined as expanded if a significant change between any two time points was detected under a Poisson model with p below 0.0001. TCR abundances were normalised to the total number of TCRs sequenced per sample and expressed as counts per million. TRAV1-2 paired with TRAJ12, TRAJ20 or TRAJ33 defined MAIT TCRs, while TRAV10 paired with TRAJ18 defined iNKT TCRs. VDJdb, accessed 1 November 2021, was searched for CMV, EBV and SARS-CoV-2 annotated TCRs, excluding TCRs annotated for multiple antigens. The raw public data were reprocessed by TCRdb itself: fastp quality trimming at Q25, MiXCR clonotype calling, in-frame beta chains only. Every CDR3 protein is listed once, alongside the most common genes and DNA of its rows. The authors' filters were not applied to this entry. For this sample there are fewer than 30,000 distinct CDR3 sequences; 5% to 6.5% appear just once. The leading ten clones occupy around 4.5% of the sample.

This clonotype has at least ten counts. Its antigen is currently not known. Base qualities are not at hand, and no much larger clone is one base apart. V is pared back by 0 bases and J by 0 bases, with 12 bases lying between the germline termini. CDR1 and CDR2 were assigned from the germline V gene (reference sequence) as DFQATT and SNEGSKA. Including cysteine and phenylalanine, the CDR3 has 15 amino acids. The retained sequence is limited to the CDR3, 45 bases, with the frame set at the first base. The receptor comes from an adult who was a healthcare worker with PCR-confirmed SARS-CoV-2 infection or an uninfected control (not recorded which). The chain couples TRBV20-1 to TRBJ2-7, with the D gene not clear enough to name. Sequences were obtained from whole blood. The nucleotides read TGCAGTGCTAGAGATCTTCGGGCAGCCTCCTACGAGCAGTACTTC. Its product reads: CSARDLRAASYEQYF.